This TCR beta chain derives from a study of response to subunit inactivated influenza vaccine. General observations from the study: The study's authors posited that every seasonal influenza vaccination enlists few new T cells.

CDR1 and CDR2 (germline): SGHDT, YYEEEE. The CDR3 is 13 residues long. Trimming removed 2 bases from V and 10 bases from J; junction bases left unmatched: 8. There are a few counts of this clonotype. Its antigen is not identified. TCRdb processed the RT-PCR reads anew with MiXCR; each CDR3 protein has one entry. The data hold roughly 700,000 distinct CDR3 sequences, with 15% to 18% observed a single time. The receptor was derived from a man aged 50 to 59 who received an inactivated influenza vaccine. The genes are TRBV5-6 and TRBJ1-1; TRBD1 matches 7 bases. Source: PBMCs from blood, taken 11 to 12 days after vaccination. The CDR3: CASSFDREQTAFF. The CDR3, as DNA: TGTGCCAGCAGCTTCGACAGGGAGCAGACAGCTTTCTTT.